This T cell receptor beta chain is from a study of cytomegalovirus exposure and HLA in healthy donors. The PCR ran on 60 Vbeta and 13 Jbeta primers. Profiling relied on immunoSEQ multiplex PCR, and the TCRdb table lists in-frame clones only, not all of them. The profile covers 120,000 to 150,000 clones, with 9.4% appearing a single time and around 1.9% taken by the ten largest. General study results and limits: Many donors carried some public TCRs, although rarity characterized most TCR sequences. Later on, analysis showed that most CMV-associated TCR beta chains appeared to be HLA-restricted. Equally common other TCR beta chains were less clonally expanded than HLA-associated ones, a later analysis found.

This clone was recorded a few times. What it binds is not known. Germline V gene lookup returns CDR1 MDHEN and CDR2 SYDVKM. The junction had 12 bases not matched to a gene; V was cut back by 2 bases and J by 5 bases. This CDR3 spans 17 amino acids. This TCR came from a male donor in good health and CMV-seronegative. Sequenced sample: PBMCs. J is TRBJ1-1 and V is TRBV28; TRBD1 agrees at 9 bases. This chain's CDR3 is CASSLRRTGAFPTEAFF. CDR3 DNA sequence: TGTGCCAGCAGTTTAAGGAGGACAGGGGCTTTCCCTACTGAAGCTTTCTTT.